These 11 T cell receptor beta chains were all obtained from the same sample, sequenced in a study of blood T cell repertoires in COVID-19. Libraries were prepared by immunoSEQ multiplex PCR; TCRdb keeps only in-frame clonotypes and omits some of them. The sample records 250,000 to 350,000 clones, approximately 90% being singletons. The source material was peripheral blood. The receptors were gathered from a woman aged 25 to 45 with active or convalescent COVID-19.

Of note for this clone: The same CDR3 can be traced to other DNA sequences in this sample. The rearrangement uses TRBV7-2 and TRBJ2-3, with D hard to call. Germline CDR1 and CDR2: SGHTA and FQGNSA. The CDR3 sequence is 12 residues long. V was shortened by 5 bases and J by 3 bases, with 6 bases between the two germline ends. As DNA, the CDR3 is TGTGCCAGCAGCCCGAGGACAGATACGCAGTATTTT. It translates to CASSPRTDTQYF.

The chain recombines TRBV2 with TRBJ1-6, with D uncertain. The germline gives CDR1 SNHLY, CDR2 FYNNEI. V was trimmed by 6 bases and J by 5 bases, leaving 14 bases between them. This CDR3 region has 15 residues. The DNA of the CDR3 is TGTGCCAGCAGGGCGGGCCTGGTAGATAATTCACCCCTCCACTTT. Translated, it gives CASRAGLVDNSPLHF.

The V and J genes are TRBV4-1 and TRBJ1-4, with TRBD1 identical over 7 bases. The J segment lost 3 bases and the V segment lost 3 bases, leaving 10 bases of the junction unmatched. This CDR3 comprises 17 residues. From germline, CDR1 is MGHRA and CDR2 YSYEKL. The CDR3 loop reads CASSQLSLGQANEKLFF. Written as DNA, the CDR3 is TGCGCCAGCAGCCAGTTAAGTTTAGGACAGGCTAATGAAAAACTGTTTTTT.

V usage is TRBV19 and J usage is TRBJ2-1; a weak D match, TRBD2 (5 bases). Germline-derived CDR1 and CDR2 are LNHDA and SQIVND (reference sequence). V dropped 6 bases and J dropped 6 bases, with 12 bases sitting between them. This CDR3 is built from 13 residues. CDR3 residues: CASRPLAGNEQFF. CDR3 coding DNA: TGTGCCAGTAGGCCTCTGGCGGGCAATGAGCAGTTCTTC. Looking up the rest from reference TRBV19 and TRBJ2-1 gives the full variable domain: DGGITQSPKYLFRKEGQNVTLSCEQNLNHDAMYWYRQDPGQGLRLIYYSQIVNDFQKGDIAEGYSVSREKKESFPLTVTSAQKNPTAFYLCASRPLAGNEQFFGPGTRLTVL.

V is TRBV6-5 and J is TRBJ1-5, with D unclear. CDR3 size: 14 residues. Between the trimmed V and J ends, which lost 5 bases and 5 bases, there was a span of 13 bases. Germline V gene lookup returns CDR1 MNHEY and CDR2 SVGAGI. The CDR3 is CASSRQAPHQPQHF. Written as DNA, the CDR3 is TGTGCCAGCAGTAGGCAGGCCCCTCATCAGCCCCAGCATTTT.

The chain combines TRBV6-2 or TRBV6-3 with TRBJ1-5; 8 bases map to TRBD1. Germline V gene lookup returns CDR1 MNHEY and CDR2 SVGEGT. The junction had 5 bases not matched to a gene; V was cut back by 6 bases and J by 7 bases. This CDR3 region has 13 residues. CDR3 coding DNA: TGTGCCAGCAGATACGACAGGGGCCAGCCCCAGCATTTT. Translation gives CASRYDRGQPQHF.

This rearrangement joins TRBV13 to TRBJ2-7; maybe TRBD2 (6 bases). This CDR3 is 14 amino acids long. V was clipped by 3 bases and J by 1 base, with 10 bases between them. Germline CDR1 is PRHDT and CDR2 is FYEKMQ (reference sequence). The CDR3 DNA follows: TGTGCCAGCAGCTTTGGGGGGTTATCCTACGAGCAGTACTTC. This sequence encodes CASSFGGLSYEQYF.

In this sample, this clone turned up once. CDR3 amino acids: CAWSRDRGNYGYTF. The CDR3 region has the DNA TGTGCCTGGTCGCGGGACAGGGGTAACTATGGCTACACCTTC. The chain employs TRBV30 and TRBJ1-2; 10 bases map to TRBD1. CDR1 is GTSNPN and CDR2 is SVGIG in the germline V gene (reference sequence). Trimming removed 5 bases from V and 1 base from J; junction bases left unmatched: 4. The CDR3 contains 14 residues. The full variable domain, in which reference TRBV30 and TRBJ1-2 provide the parts outside the CDR3, is SQTIHQWPATLVQPVGSPLSLECTVEGTSNPNLYWYRQAAGRGLQLLFYSVGIGQISSEVPQNLSASRPQDRQFILSSKKLLLSDSGFYLCAWSRDRGNYGYTFGSGTRLTVV.

This clone was detected only a few times. The rearrangement links TRBV4-1 to TRBJ1-6, with D unresolved. CDR1 is MGHRA and CDR2 is YSYEKL in the germline V gene. The CDR3 totals 16 residues. Trimming stripped 2 bases from V and 2 bases from J, with 10 bases between. The CDR3 protein is CASSQSEGAYNSPLHF. For the CDR3, the DNA is TGCGCCAGCAGCCAATCCGAGGGAGCCTATAATTCACCCCTCCACTTT.

The CDR3 coding sequence is TGTGCCAGCCGGGGTGCAGGAAACACCATATATTTT. As protein: CASRGAGNTIYF. The chain combines TRBV2 with TRBJ1-3; D ambiguous. V was pared by 8 bases and J by 4 bases, with 9 bases between. Germline V gene sequence: CDR1 SNHLY, CDR2 FYNNEI. This CDR3 contains 12 residues. Using reference TRBV2 and TRBJ1-3 for the parts outside the CDR3, the full variable domain is EPEVTQTPSHQVTQMGQEVILRCVPISNHLYFYWYRQILGQKVEFLVSFYNNEISEKSEIFDDQFSVERPDGSNFTLKIRSTKLEDSAMYFCASRGAGNTIYFGEGSWLTVV.

This rearrangement joins TRBV27 to TRBJ1-2; possible D gene TRBD1, 6 bases. V lost 3 bases to trimming and J lost 14 bases, with 16 bases between them. CDR1 and CDR2 from the germline V gene are MNHEY and SMNVEV (reference sequence). CDR3 length: 12 amino acids. The CDR3 reads CASSFLGGANTF. The CDR3 coding sequence is TGTGCCAGCAGTTTCCTGGGGGGGGCTAATACCTTC.